These 18 T cell receptor beta chains share one sample of origin, sequenced in a study of control samples from healthy donors and cancer patients. Sequencing used immunoSEQ multiplex PCR; TCRdb keeps in-frame clones, though not all of them. The sample consists of about 130,000 clones, about 95% of them appearing once. The specimen was blood. The receptors were gathered from a man aged 25 to 40 in good health.

The chain is built from TRBV9 and TRBJ2-5; the D gene is possibly TRBD1 (6 bases). Per the germline V gene, CDR1 is SGDLS and CDR2 is YYNGEE. This CDR3 has 14 amino acids. The V gene lost 0 bases and the J gene lost 11 bases, with 17 bases spanning the gap. The CDR3 here is CASSVGYRDPRQYF. The CDR3 DNA sequence: TGTGCCAGCAGCGTAGGCTACAGGGACCCAAGGCAGTACTTC.

The chain recombines TRBV28 with TRBJ1-5, with 7 bases aligning to TRBD1. The junction had 13 bases not matched to a gene; V was cut back by 4 bases and J by 7 bases. CDR3 length: 16 amino acids. Germline V lookup: CDR1 MDHEN, CDR2 SYDVKM. The chain's CDR3 is CASSYTTGPRGQPQHF. CDR3 nucleotide sequence: TGTGCCAGCAGTTATACGACAGGGCCTAGGGGCCAGCCCCAGCATTTT.

The chain couples TRBV14 to TRBJ2-7; D is uncertain. With 4 bases removed from V and 4 bases from J, the gap between germline ends came to 11 bases. The V gene's germline CDR1 is SGHDN and CDR2 FVKESK. The CDR3 consists of 13 residues. CDR3 sequence: CASSRKGWYEQYF. The CDR3 DNA is TGTGCCAGCAGCCGAAAGGGATGGTACGAGCAGTACTTC.

The chain employs TRBV29-1 and TRBJ2-3; possibly TRBD1 or TRBD2 for D (5 bases each). From germline, CDR1 is SQVTM and CDR2 ANQGSEA. CDR3 length equals 14 residues. Trimming stripped 7 bases from V and 1 base from J, with 15 bases between. CDR3 protein: CSARGRLGTDTQYF. CDR3 bases: TGCAGCGCCCGGGGACGGCTGGGCACAGATACGCAGTATTTT.

This chain joins TRBV6-6 and TRBJ2-4, with D possibly called TRBD1 or TRBD2 (5 bases each). This CDR3 is built from 16 residues. Deletions cut 7 bases from V and 4 bases from J, with 20 bases between. Germline assignment: CDR1 MNHNY and CDR2 SVGAGI (reference sequence). The CDR3 sequence: CASNPGPAALKNIQYF. The CDR3 DNA reads TGTGCCAGCAATCCGGGACCGGCGGCACTTAAAAACATTCAGTACTTC.

CDR3 nucleotides: TGCGCCAGCAGCCAAGTAGTTCTCGGTAGGGACAGCCACTACGAGCAGTACTTC. Protein sequence: CASSQVVLGRDSHYEQYF. The J gene is TRBJ2-7, the V gene TRBV4-1, with 7 nucleotides matching TRBD1. This CDR3 comprises 18 residues. Germline CDR1 and CDR2: MGHRA and YSYEKL. The junction had 15 bases not matched to a gene; V was cut back by 1 base and J by 3 bases.

J is TRBJ2-3 and V is TRBV7-8, with D perhaps matching TRBD1 (5 bases). This CDR3 has 16 amino acids. Germline assignment: CDR1 SGHVS and CDR2 FQNEAQ. The V end was cut by 5 bases, the J end by 3 bases, with 18 bases between. CDR3 region: CASSPTGTGRTDTQYF. CDR3 in DNA: TGTGCCAGCAGCCCGACCGGCACAGGCCGGACAGATACGCAGTATTTT.

The chain employs TRBV9 and TRBJ1-4; D remains unclear. This CDR3 spans 15 amino acids. Germline V gene sequence: CDR1 SGDLS, CDR2 YYNGEE. V dropped 4 bases and J dropped 4 bases, with 14 bases sitting between them. In DNA form, the CDR3 reads TGTGCCAGCAGCTACGCCGTGAGTAGTAATGAAAAACTGTTTTTT. Protein: CASSYAVSSNEKLFF.

This chain uses TRBV9 with TRBJ1-1; D remains ambiguous. Trimming shortened V by 2 bases and J by 1 base, and 6 bases separated the two germline ends. CDR3 length equals 13 residues. Germline V CDR1 and CDR2: SGDLS, YYNGEE. CDR3 coding DNA: TGTGCCAGCAGCGTCGGGAGGAACACTGAAGCTTTCTTT. As protein: CASSVGRNTEAFF.

The chain has TRBV30 and TRBJ1-1; the D is unclear. V was shortened by 4 bases and J by 5 bases, with 14 bases between the two germline ends. This CDR3 comprises 13 residues. Germline V lookup: CDR1 GTSNPN, CDR2 SVGIG (reference sequence). CDR3 sequence (DNA): TGTGCCTGGACTCACACCTTGGGGACTGAAGCTTTCTTT. It specifies CAWTHTLGTEAFF. Based on the CDR3 plus reference TRBV30 and TRBJ1-1, the full variable domain is SQTIHQWPATLVQPVGSPLSLECTVEGTSNPNLYWYRQAAGRGLQLLFYSVGIGQISSEVPQNLSASRPQDRQFILSSKKLLLSDSGFYLCAWTHTLGTEAFFGQGTRLTVV.

This rearrangement joins TRBV7-2 to TRBJ1-2; no clear D. With 5 bases removed from V and 0 bases from J, the gap between germline ends came to 4 bases. Germline CDR1 is SGHTA and CDR2 is FQGNSA. CDR3 size: 12 residues. The CDR3 spells CASSETNYGYTF. CDR3 sequence (DNA): TGTGCCAGCAGCGAAACTAACTATGGCTACACCTTC.

The chain carries TRBV7-9 and TRBJ1-3; D perhaps matches TRBD1 (5 bases). V lost 1 base and J 2 bases, leaving 12 bases between the germline ends. This CDR3 is built from 16 residues. Germline V gene lookup returns CDR1 SEHNR and CDR2 FQNEAQ (reference sequence). The CDR3 DNA is TGTGCCAGCAGCTTAGGGGGCCCAGGAGCTGGAAACACCATATATTTT. It yields the protein CASSLGGPGAGNTIYF. Supplemented by reference TRBV7-9 and TRBJ1-3, the full variable domain reads DTGVSQNPRHKITKRGQNVTFRCDPISEHNRLYWYRQTLGQGPEFLTYFQNEAQLEKSRLLSDRFSAERPKGSFSTLEIQRTEQGDSAMYLCASSLGGPGAGNTIYFGEGSWLTVV.

The chain recombines TRBV19 with TRBJ2-5, with D perhaps matching TRBD1 (5 bases). CDR1 and CDR2 (germline): LNHDA, SQIVND (reference sequence). Between the trimmed V and J ends, which lost 5 bases and 2 bases, there was a span of 9 bases. CDR3 length: 13 residues. CDR3 nucleotide sequence: TGTGCCAGTAGTCCTAGGGGTCAAGAGACCCAGTACTTC. Amino acid sequence: CASSPRGQETQYF.

The chain joins TRBV4-1 to TRBJ1-1; D might be TRBD1 (6 bases). The germline V and J ends were trimmed by 0 bases and 0 bases, with 8 bases remaining between them. From germline, CDR1 is MGHRA and CDR2 YSYEKL. The CDR3 is 15 amino acids. The CDR3 DNA follows: TGCGCCAGCAGCCAAGATAGGGGGGTGAACACTGAAGCTTTCTTT. Translating it yields CASSQDRGVNTEAFF.

The chain joins TRBV6-6 to TRBJ1-1; TRBD1 matches at 7 bases. CDR3 length: 12 amino acids. Losses at the gene ends were 2 bases for V and 8 bases for J; bases not matched to a gene: 2. Germline values: CDR1 MNHNY, CDR2 SVGAGI (reference sequence). CDR3 in amino acids: CASSYDRVEAFF. The DNA for the CDR3 is TGTGCCAGCAGTTACGACAGGGTCGAAGCTTTCTTT.

The chain employs TRBV6-5 and TRBJ1-2; 7 positions match TRBD1. This CDR3 spans 14 amino acids. Germline CDR1 reads MNHEY; CDR2 reads SVGAGI. V gave up 6 bases and J gave up 7 bases; unmatched junction bases: 11. CDR3 bases: TGTGCCAGCAGACCGGGACAGTGGGTTCTTGGCTACACCTTC. Residues: CASRPGQWVLGYTF.

This chain joins TRBV12-2 and TRBJ2-2; the table assigns TRBD1, which was not confirmed against the DNA. TRBV12-2 represents a pseudogene. The CDR3 spans 17 residues. The CDR3 protein is CASRQTPGQLNTGELFF. CDR3 DNA: TGTGCAAGTCGCCAAACTCCGGGACAACTTAACACCGGGGAGCTGTTTTTT.

This clone showed up just once. Distinct nucleotide sequences in the sample also encode this CDR3. This chain joins TRBV2 and TRBJ1-1; TRBD1 matches 7 bases. CDR3 length equals 14 residues. Germline CDR1 SNHLY, CDR2 FYNNEI. V was clipped by 5 bases and J by 0 bases; unmatched bases: 3. Written as DNA, the CDR3 is TGTGCCAGCAGTCGACAGGGACTGAACACTGAAGCTTTCTTT. It specifies CASSRQGLNTEAFF.